What follows describes a single T cell receptor (beta chain). The Seattle patients, enrolled during active infection, were followed longitudinally. The entry originates in a study of blood T cell repertoires in COVID-19. Study-level information: Sample material is recorded as cDNA or gDNA derived from T cells, B-cell-depleted T cells, or PBMCs.

The germline V gene encodes CDR1 DFQATT and CDR2 SNEGSKA (reference sequence). V lost 6 bases and J 1 base, leaving 6 bases between the germline ends. CDR3 length equals 11 residues. Original methodology: Reference gene primer amplification yielded estimated nucleated cell counts. Clones were sequenced by immunoSEQ multiplex PCR, and TCRdb holds only the in-frame ones, with some missing. For V, J and clone size, that table is used; D and trimming come from the DNA. The data contain under 200,000 clones, about 87% of them singletons. The chain is built from TRBV20-1 and TRBJ1-2, with unresolved D. This sequence was found in an elderly woman with COVID-19, enrolled during active disease. Sample: peripheral blood. The CDR3 sequence: CSARYNYGYTF. CDR3 bases: TGCAGTGCCAGATATAACTATGGCTACACCTTC.